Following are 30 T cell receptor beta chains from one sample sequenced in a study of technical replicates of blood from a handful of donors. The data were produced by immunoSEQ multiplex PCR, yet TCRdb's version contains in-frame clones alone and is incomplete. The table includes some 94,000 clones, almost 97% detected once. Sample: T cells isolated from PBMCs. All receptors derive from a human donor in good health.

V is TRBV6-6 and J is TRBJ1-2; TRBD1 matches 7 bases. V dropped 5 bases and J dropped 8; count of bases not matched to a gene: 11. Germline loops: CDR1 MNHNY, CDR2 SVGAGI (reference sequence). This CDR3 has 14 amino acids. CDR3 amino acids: CASSIQGLPGGYTF. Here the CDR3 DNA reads TGTGCCAGCAGTATACAGGGGCTTCCTGGCGGCTACACCTTC.

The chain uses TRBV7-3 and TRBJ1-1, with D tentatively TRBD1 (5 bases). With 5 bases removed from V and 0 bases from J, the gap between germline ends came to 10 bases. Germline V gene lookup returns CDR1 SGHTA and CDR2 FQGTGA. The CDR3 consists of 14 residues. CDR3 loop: CASSRGGLNTEAFF. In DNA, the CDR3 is TGTGCCAGCAGCCGGGGGGGACTGAACACTGAAGCTTTCTTT.

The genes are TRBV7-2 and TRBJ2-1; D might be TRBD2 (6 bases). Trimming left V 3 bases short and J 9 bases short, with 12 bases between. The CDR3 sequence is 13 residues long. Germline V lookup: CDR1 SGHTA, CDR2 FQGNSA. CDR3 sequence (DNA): TGTGCCAGCAGCTTTGACCGGGAGACTGAGCAGTTCTTC. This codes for CASSFDRETEQFF.

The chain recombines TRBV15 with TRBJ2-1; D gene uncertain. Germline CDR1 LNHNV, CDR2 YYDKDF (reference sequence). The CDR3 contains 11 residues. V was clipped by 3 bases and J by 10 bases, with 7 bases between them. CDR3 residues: CATSSFQEQFF. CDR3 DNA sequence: TGTGCCACCAGCAGTTTTCAGGAGCAGTTCTTC. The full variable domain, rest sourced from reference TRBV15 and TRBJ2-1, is DAMVIQNPRYQVTQFGKPVTLSCSQTLNHNVMYWYQQKSSQAPKLLFHYYDKDFNNEADTPDNFQSRRPNTSFCFLDIRSPGLGDTAMYLCATSSFQEQFFGPGTRLTVL.

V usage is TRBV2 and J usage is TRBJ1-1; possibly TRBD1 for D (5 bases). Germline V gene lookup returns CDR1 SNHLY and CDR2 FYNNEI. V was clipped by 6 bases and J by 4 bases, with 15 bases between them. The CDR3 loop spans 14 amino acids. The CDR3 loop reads CASRPLGGATEAFF. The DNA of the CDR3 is TGTGCCAGCAGACCCCTAGGAGGGGCCACTGAAGCTTTCTTT.

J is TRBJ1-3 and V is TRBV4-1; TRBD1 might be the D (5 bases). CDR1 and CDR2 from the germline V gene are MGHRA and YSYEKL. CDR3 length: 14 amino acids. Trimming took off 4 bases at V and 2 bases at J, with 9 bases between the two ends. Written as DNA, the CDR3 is TGCGCCAGCAGCCTACCAGGGACTGGAAACACCATATATTTT. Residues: CASSLPGTGNTIYF.

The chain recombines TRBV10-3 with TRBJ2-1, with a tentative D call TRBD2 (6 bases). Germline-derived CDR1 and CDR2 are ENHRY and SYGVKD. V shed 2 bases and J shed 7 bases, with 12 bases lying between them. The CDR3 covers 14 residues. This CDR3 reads CAISETGAGNEQFF. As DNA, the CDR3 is TGTGCCATCAGTGAGACGGGAGCAGGTAATGAGCAGTTCTTC.

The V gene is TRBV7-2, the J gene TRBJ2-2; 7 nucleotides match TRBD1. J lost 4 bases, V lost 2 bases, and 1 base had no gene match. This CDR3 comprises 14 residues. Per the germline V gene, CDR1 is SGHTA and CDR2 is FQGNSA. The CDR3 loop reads CASSLRGRTGELFF. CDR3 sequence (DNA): TGTGCCAGCAGCTTAAGGGGGCGCACCGGGGAGCTGTTTTTT.

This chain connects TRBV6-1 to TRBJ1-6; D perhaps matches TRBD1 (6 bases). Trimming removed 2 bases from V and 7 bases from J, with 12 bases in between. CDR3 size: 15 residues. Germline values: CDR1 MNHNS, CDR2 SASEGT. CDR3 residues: CASSEPWGQNSPLHF. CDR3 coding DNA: TGTGCCAGCAGTGAACCGTGGGGGCAAAATTCACCCCTCCACTTT.

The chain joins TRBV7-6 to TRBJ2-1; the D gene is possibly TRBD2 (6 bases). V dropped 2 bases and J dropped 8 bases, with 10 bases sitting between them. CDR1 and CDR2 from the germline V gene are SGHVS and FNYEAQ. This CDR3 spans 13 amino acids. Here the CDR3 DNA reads TGTGCCAGCAGCTTACGGGGGAACGATGAGCAGTTCTTC. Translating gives CASSLRGNDEQFF.

CDR3 residues: CASSIITGGQPQHF. The CDR3 coding sequence is TGTGCCAGTAGTATAATAACAGGGGGTCAGCCCCAGCATTTT. This chain joins TRBV19 and TRBJ1-5, with TRBD1 matching over 8 bases. CDR1 and CDR2 (germline): LNHDA, SQIVND (reference sequence). The CDR3 runs to 14 residues. V lost 2 bases to trimming and J lost 6 bases; unmatched junction nucleotides: 3.

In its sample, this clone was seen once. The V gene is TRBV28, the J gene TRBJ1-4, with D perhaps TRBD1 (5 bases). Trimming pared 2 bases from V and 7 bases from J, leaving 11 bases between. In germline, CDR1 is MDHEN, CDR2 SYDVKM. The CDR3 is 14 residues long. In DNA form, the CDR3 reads TGTGCCAGCAGTTTAGGGGGGACCCTTGAAAAACTGTTTTTT. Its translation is CASSLGGTLEKLFF.

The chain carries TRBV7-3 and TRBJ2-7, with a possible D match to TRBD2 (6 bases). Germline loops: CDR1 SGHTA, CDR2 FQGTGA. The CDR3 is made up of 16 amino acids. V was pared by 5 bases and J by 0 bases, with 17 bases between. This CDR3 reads CASSLTPAGYSYEQYF. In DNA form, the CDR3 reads TGTGCCAGCAGCCTTACACCAGCGGGTTACTCCTACGAGCAGTACTTC.

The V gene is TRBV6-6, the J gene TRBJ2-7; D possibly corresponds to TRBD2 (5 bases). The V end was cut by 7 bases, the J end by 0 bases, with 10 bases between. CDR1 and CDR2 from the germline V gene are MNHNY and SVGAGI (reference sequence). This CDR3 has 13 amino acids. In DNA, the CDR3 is TGTGCCAGCACTCCTAGCCTCTCCTACGAGCAGTACTTC. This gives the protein CASTPSLSYEQYF.

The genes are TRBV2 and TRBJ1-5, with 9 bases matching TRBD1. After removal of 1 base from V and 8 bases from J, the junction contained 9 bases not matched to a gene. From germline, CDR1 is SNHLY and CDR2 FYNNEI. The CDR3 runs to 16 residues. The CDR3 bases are TGTGCCAGCAGTGAAGATATGGGACAGGGCAGCGAGCCCCAGCATTTT. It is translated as CASSEDMGQGSEPQHF.

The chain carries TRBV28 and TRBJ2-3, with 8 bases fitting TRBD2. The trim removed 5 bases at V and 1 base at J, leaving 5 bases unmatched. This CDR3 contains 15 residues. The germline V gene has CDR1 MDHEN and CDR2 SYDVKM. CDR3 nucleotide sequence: TGTGCCAGCAGTCGGGGGGGTTATGGCACAGATACGCAGTATTTT. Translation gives CASSRGGYGTDTQYF.

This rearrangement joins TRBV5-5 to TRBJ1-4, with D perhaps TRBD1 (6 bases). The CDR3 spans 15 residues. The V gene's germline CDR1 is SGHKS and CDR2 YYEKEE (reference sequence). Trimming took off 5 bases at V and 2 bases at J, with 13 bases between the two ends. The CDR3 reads CASSLQGITNEKLFF. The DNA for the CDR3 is TGTGCCAGCAGTCTACAGGGAATTACTAATGAAAAACTGTTTTTT.

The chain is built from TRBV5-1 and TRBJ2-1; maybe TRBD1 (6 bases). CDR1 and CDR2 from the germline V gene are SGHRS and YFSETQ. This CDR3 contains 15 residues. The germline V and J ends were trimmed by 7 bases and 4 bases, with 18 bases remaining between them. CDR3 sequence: CASRQEPRDYNEQFF. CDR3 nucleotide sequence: TGCGCCAGCCGACAGGAGCCTAGAGATTACAATGAGCAGTTCTTC. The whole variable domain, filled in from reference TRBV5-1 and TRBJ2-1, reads KAGVTQTPRYLIKTRGQQVTLSCSPISGHRSVSWYQQTPGQGLQFLFEYFSETQRNKGNFPGRFSGRQFSNSRSEMNVSTLELGDSALYLCASRQEPRDYNEQFFGPGTRLTVL.

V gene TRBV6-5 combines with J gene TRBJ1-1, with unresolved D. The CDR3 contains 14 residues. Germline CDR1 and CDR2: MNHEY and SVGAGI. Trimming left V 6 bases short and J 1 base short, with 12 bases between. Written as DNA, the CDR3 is TGTGCCAGCAGCCTTACACCTGAGAACACTGAAGCTTTCTTT. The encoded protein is CASSLTPENTEAFF.

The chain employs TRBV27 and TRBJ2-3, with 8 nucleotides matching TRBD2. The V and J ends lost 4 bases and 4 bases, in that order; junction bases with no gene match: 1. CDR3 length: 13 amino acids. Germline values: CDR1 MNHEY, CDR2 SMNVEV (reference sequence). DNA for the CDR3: TGTGCCAGCAGTTGGACTAGCTCAGATACGCAGTATTTT. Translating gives CASSWTSSDTQYF.

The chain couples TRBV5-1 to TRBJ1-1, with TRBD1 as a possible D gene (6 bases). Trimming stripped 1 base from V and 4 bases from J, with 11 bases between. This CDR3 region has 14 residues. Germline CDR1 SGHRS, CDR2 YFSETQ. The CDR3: CASSLTTGATEAFF. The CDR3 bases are TGCGCCAGCAGCTTGACGACAGGAGCCACTGAAGCTTTCTTT. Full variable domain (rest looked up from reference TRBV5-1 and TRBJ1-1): KAGVTQTPRYLIKTRGQQVTLSCSPISGHRSVSWYQQTPGQGLQFLFEYFSETQRNKGNFPGRFSGRQFSNSRSEMNVSTLELGDSALYLCASSLTTGATEAFFGQGTRLTVV.

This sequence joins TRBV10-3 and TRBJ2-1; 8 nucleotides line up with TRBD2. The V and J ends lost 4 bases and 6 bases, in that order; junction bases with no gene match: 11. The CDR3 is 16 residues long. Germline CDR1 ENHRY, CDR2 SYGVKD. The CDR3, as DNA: TGTGCCATCAGTGGGTTCAAAGCGGGAGACGCCAATGAGCAGTTCTTC. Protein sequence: CAISGFKAGDANEQFF.

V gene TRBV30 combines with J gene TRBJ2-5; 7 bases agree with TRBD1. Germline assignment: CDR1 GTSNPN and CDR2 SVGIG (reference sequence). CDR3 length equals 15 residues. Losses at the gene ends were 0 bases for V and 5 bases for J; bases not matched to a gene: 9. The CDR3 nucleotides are TGTGCCTGGAGTGTACGGTACAGGGGACAGGAGACCCAGTACTTC. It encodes CAWSVRYRGQETQYF.

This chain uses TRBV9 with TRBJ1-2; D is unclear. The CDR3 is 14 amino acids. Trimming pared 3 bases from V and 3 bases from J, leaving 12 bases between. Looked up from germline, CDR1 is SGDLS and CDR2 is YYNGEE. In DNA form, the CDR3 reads TGTGCCAGCAGCGCCCTAGCTCCTGACTATGGCTACACCTTC. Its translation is CASSALAPDYGYTF.

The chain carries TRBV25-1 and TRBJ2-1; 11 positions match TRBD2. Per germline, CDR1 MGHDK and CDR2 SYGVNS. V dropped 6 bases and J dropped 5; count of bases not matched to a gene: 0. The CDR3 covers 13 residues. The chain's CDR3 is CASRTSGNNEQFF. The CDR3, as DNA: TGTGCCAGCAGGACTAGCGGGAACAATGAGCAGTTCTTC.

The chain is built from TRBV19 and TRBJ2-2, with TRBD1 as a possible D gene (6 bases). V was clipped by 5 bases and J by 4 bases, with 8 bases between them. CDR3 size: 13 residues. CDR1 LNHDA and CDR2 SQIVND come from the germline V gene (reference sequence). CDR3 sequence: CASSPDSTGELFF. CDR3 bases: TGTGCCAGTAGTCCGGACAGCACCGGGGAGCTGTTTTTT.

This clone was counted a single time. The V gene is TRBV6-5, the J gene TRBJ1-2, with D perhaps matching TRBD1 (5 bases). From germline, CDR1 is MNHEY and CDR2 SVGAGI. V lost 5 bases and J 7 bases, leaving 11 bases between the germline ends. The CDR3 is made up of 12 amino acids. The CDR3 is CASSPDSRGYTF. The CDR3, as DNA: TGTGCCAGCAGTCCAGACAGTCGTGGCTACACCTTC.

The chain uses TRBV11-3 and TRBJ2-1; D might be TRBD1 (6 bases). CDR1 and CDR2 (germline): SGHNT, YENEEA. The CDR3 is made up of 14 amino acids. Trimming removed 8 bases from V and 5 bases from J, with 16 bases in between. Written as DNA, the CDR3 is TGTGCCAGCGGAACAGGGTCCGGCGACAATGAGCAGTTCTTC. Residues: CASGTGSGDNEQFF.

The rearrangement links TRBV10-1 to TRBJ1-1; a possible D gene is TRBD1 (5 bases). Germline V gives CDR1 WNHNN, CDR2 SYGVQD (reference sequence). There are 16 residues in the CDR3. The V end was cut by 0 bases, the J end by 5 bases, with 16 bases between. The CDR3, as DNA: TGCGCCAGCAGTGAGTCGATGACCAGGGCAGGAACTGAAGCTTTCTTT. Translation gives CASSESMTRAGTEAFF.

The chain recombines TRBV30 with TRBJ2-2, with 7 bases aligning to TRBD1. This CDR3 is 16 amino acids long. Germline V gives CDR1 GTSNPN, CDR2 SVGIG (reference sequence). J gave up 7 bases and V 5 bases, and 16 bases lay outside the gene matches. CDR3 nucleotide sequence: TGTGCCTGGTCGATGGACAGGCCCCTAATAGGCGGGGAGCTGTTTTTT. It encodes CAWSMDRPLIGGELFF.